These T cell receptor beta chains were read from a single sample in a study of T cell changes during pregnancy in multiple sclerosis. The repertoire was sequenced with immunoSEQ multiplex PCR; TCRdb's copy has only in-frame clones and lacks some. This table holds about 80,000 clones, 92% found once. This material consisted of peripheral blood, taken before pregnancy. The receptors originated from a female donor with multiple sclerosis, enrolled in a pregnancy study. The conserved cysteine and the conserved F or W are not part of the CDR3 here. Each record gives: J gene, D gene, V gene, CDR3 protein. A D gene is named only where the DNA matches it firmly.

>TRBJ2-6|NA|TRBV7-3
ASSSPGTHGANVLT
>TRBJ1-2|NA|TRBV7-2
ASSLVWAGHSGYT
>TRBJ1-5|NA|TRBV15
ATSDGLGTNQPQH
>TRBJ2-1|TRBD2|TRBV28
ASRPRIVAGVF
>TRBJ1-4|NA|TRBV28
ASSPTGPVPKLF
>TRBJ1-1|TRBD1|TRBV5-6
ASSLGATGVLFG
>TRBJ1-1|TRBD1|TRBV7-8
ASSLTLGTGGMNTEAF
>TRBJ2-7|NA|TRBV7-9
ASSLEQGQQY
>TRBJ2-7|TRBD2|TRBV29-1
SVASGRALMQY
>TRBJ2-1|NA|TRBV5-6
ASSRWDTYNEQF
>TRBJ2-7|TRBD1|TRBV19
ASSVTGVNYEQY
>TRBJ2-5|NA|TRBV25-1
ASSEWRGVETQY
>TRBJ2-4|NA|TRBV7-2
ASSLVQGTFQY
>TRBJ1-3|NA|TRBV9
ASSVGQSSGNTIY
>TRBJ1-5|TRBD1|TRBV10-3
APRRRGQSNQPQH
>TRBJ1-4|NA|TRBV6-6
ASRRQGTNEKLF
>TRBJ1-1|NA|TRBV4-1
ASSQSGEAF
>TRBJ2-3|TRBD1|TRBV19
ASSLRDRAGDTQY
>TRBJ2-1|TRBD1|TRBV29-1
SVAPGTGRDEQF
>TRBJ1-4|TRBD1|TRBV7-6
ASSLTGGVEKLF
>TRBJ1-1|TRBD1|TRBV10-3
AISKGAPEAF
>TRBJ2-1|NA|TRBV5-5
ASSFYQNEQF
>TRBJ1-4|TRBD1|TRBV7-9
ASSSFRQGREKLF
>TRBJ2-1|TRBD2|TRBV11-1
ASSFWGGNEQF
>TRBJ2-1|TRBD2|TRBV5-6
ASSSLGLADYNEQF
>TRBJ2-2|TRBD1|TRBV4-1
ASSQDINRGHNGELF
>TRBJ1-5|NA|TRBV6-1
ASSEYERGYQPQH
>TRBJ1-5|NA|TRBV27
ASSLLDRAGMGNQPQH
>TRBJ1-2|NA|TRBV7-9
ASSGHGQSYGYT
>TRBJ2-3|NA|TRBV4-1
ASSYRLGSDTQY
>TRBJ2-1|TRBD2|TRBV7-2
ASSPEWGRAGNEQF
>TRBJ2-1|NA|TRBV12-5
ASGLNRGLPPYNEQF
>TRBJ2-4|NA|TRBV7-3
ASSPGGPGMAKNIQY
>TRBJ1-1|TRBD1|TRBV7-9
ASSRTGGRAF
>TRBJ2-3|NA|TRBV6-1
ASSEFAGSTDTQY
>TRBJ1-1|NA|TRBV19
ASSIRVGSGNTEAF
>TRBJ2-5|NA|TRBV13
ASSWSGLNSETQY
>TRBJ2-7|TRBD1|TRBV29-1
SVGQGIPYEQY
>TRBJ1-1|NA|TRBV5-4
ASSLVRGVITEAF
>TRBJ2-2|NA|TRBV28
ASRDTVESGELF